This T cell receptor beta chain is from a study of beta chain features in type 1 diabetes listed by TCRdb under 2018. Regarding the study in general: Mean age, gender distribution, total cell number and subset yield were not different between patients and healthy donors. Regulatory and stem cell-like memory subsets were obtained from only 8 patients and roughly 8 healthy donors, while naive and central memory subsets were obtained from all 30 or so donors. A total of 100 million to 110 million sorted cells were examined across all samples, and a strong correlation was observed between cell number per subset and RNA yield. In the study, recently diagnosed type 1 diabetes patients and matched healthy donors were compared on the TCRB repertoires of their sorted circulating CD4+ T cell subsets. Study-level results and caveats: At VDJ recombination sites, patients with type 1 diabetes made fewer insertions and deleted more nucleotides, a pattern implying thymic rearrangement abnormalities. PCR may preferentially amplify shorter templates, but because patient and control samples were amplified and corrected together, any resulting skew would affect both groups equally. Naive, central memory and regulatory TCRB repertoires appeared to be more alike among patients than among healthy donors. A moderate but significant shortening of TCRB CDR3 length was observed in type 1 diabetes patients in all four CD4+ subsets. Only small numbers of individuals were included in the HLA sub-analyses, which left unresolved whether HLA type had any influence on TCRB rearrangement. Because cDNA was sequenced instead of genomic DNA, activated cells with high expression could be over-represented, although the groups did not differ in activation or CD3 levels.

All of the isolated RNA was reverse transcribed with the High Capacity cDNA Reverse Transcription Kit, so expressed TCRB transcripts were sequenced. Deep immunoSEQ sequencing was performed on naive, central memory and regulatory T cell samples, with an average of roughly 3.6 million total reads per sample. After sorted cells were lysed in RLT buffer, RNA was extracted with DNase-treated RNeasy Micro or Mini kits, with the choice depending on cell number. Each cell subset was processed separately to prevent cross-contamination, with patient and healthy donor samples processed together. The immunoSEQ multiplex PCR was used to amplify TCRB sequences from cDNA, generating 87-bp fragments that spanned the CDR3 region. Sequencing of the amplicons was performed on the Illumina HiSeq platform. The source study handled its data this way. PCR bias was computationally corrected using synthetic template baselines, reads within Hamming distance 2 were collapsed, and singletons that could not be merged were discarded. Reads were aligned against IMGT so that V, D and J genes, CDR3 length and insertions or deletions at six rearrangement sites could be assigned. Within each subset, clonotype counts were normalized to sorted cell number, and only after that were true diversity and Gini coefficients computed with the tcR R package. The overlap coefficient, calculated on TCRB nucleotide sequences, was used to measure repertoire sharing. Out-of-frame TCRB sequences from naive cells were analyzed to stand in for the pre-selection repertoire. TCRdb re-hosts the immuneACCESS table, in-frame sequences only. Its copies lack some clones; in the studies checked, an unresolved V gene accounts for under half of them, and the cause for the rest is not known. From that table come the V and J calls and clone size; the DNA was used to work out D and trimming. The sample contains about 900,000 clones, roughly 15% of them found a single time. About 0.02% of the sample belongs to the ten largest clones.

Note on this clone: Its antigen is unknown. Per-base quality was not reported, and no clone a single base away is much larger than it.

Each donor gave one peripheral blood draw, approximately 120 mL on average, collected into heparinised tubes. A BD FACSAria II was used to sort naive, central memory, regulatory and stem cell-like memory CD4+ T cells with a panel that included CD45RO, CCR7, CD25, CD127, CD95 and CD27. Every sorted population had a purity above 95%. PBMCs were isolated immediately by Lymphoprep density gradient centrifugation and stained directly without culture. Samples were stained and sorted in pairs, with one healthy donor and one patient per experiment, so that batch effects were minimized. CDR1 and CDR2 (MGHRA, YSYEKL) derive from the germline V gene. Inclusive of the bounding cysteine and phenylalanine, the CDR3 is 13 residues long. The DNA shown is the 39-base CDR3, in frame from base 1. Trimming removed 1 base from V and 12 bases from J, leaving 13 bases between the germline ends.

This clonotype was obtained from a woman aged 18-35 years in good health. Recombination connected TRBV4-1 to TRBJ2-1; TRBD2 is possibly the D segment (6 matching bases). What was sequenced was naive CD4+ T cells from blood. The cell subset or site label, as the study defines it: true naive CD4+ T cells. The nucleotides read TGCGCCAGCAGCCAAGCTGGGGGGACTCGGCAGTTCTTC. This translates into CASSQAGGTRQFF.